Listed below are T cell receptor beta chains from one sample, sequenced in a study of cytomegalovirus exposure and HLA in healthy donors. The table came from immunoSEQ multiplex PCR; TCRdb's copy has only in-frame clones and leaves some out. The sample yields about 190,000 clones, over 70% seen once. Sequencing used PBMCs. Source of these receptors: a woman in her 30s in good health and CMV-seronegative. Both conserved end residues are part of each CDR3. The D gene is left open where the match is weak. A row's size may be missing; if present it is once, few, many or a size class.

TGTGCCAGCCGACTACAGGGGGATGGGGCCAACGTCCTGACTTTC	CASRLQGDGANVLTF	TRBV28	-	TRBD1	TRBJ2-6
TGTGCCAGCAGCTCTCCGATAGGGGAGGTCTTCTATGGCTACACCTTC	CASSSPIGEVFYGYTF	TRBV28	-	-	TRBJ1-2
TGTTCCAGCAGCAAGAGACAGGGAATGAACACTGAAGCTTTCTTT	CSSSKRQGMNTEAFF	TRBV7-9	few	TRBD1	TRBJ1-1
TGTGCCAGCAGCTTAAGAGGGGCGGGGGGGGTCTATGGCTACACCTTC	CASSLRGAGGVYGYTF	TRBV13	-	-	TRBJ1-2
TGCGCCAGCAGCTTTAGGCAGGCCGCGAACACCGGGGAGCTGTTTTTT	CASSFRQAANTGELFF	TRBV5-1	-	-	TRBJ2-2
TGTGCCAGCAGGGACAGTATAGTCCACGAGCAGTACTTC	CASRDSIVHEQYF	TRBV28	-	-	TRBJ2-7
TGTGCCAGCACGGGAGGACAGGGGTCCCACGAGCAGTACTTC	CASTGGQGSHEQYF	TRBV2	-	TRBD1	TRBJ2-7
TGTGCCAGTAGTCTAGGGGGGGGTGCAGATACGCAGTATTTT	CASSLGGGADTQYF	TRBV19	few	-	TRBJ2-3
TGTGCCAGTAGTATAGGGACAGCTAGAACCTACGAGCAGTACTTC	CASSIGTARTYEQYF	TRBV19	-	-	TRBJ2-7
TGTGCCAGTTCCCTCTCTCTGGGCACCTATGGCTACACCTTC	CASSLSLGTYGYTF	TRBV28	-	-	TRBJ1-2
TGTGCCAGCAGTACAGGGACGGGGAACACCGGGGAGCTGTTTTTT	CASSTGTGNTGELFF	TRBV6-6	-	-	TRBJ2-2
TGTGCCAGCAGCGCAGGGGGCGCGAACACTGAAGCTTTCTTT	CASSAGGANTEAFF	TRBV7-2	-	TRBD1	TRBJ1-1
TGCGCCAGCAGTGAGTCGATTCAGGGCTACGAGCAGTACTTC	CASSESIQGYEQYF	TRBV10-2	once	-	TRBJ2-7
TGTGCCAGCAGTGAAGGGACAGGGTACGAGCAGTACTTC	CASSEGTGYEQYF	TRBV2	-	TRBD1	TRBJ2-7
TGTGCCAGCAGCTGGGCGGGCACTGAAGCTTTCTTT	CASSWAGTEAFF	TRBV5-4	-	-	TRBJ1-1
TGTGCCAGCAGCTTTGAAGAGTACAATGAGCAGTTCTTC	CASSFEEYNEQFF	TRBV5-4	once	-	TRBJ2-1
TGTGCCAGCTCACCACTAGGACAGGGTGAGGATGGCTACACCTTC	CASSPLGQGEDGYTF	TRBV18	-	TRBD1	TRBJ1-2
TGTGCCAGCAGCTTAGAAGCGCTAAGCTCCTACAATGAGCAGTTCTTC	CASSLEALSSYNEQFF	TRBV11-2	-	-	TRBJ2-1
TGTGCCAGCAGCTTGACAGGGGGAGACACCGGGGAGCTGTTTTTT	CASSLTGGDTGELFF	TRBV6-4	-	TRBD1	TRBJ2-2
TGTGCCAGCAGCACCCCCGGTCGGGCAGGGGAGCTTATGAACACTGAAGCTTTCTTT	CASSTPGRAGELMNTEAFF	TRBV21-1	-	-	TRBJ1-1
TGTGCCAGTGGAACAGGGTTAGGCAAAAACATTCAGTACTTC	CASGTGLGKNIQYF	TRBV19	-	-	TRBJ2-4
TGTGCCACCAGGAACGGTAACACTGAAGCTTTCTTT	CATRNGNTEAFF	TRBV6-6	-	-	TRBJ1-1
TGTGCCAGCAGTTCCGAGCGGGGGATTTCGAACGAGCAGTACTTC	CASSSERGISNEQYF	TRBV5-4	-	TRBD2	TRBJ2-7
TGTGCCAGCAGTGAAAAGGCGGGGGGACTCGGACTCGAGCAGTACTTC	CASSEKAGGLGLEQYF	TRBV6-1	-	TRBD2	TRBJ2-7
TGTGCCAGCAGCTTCCATGGACAGGGCAGCGGAACAGATACGCAGTATTTT	CASSFHGQGSGTDTQYF	TRBV11-3	once	TRBD1	TRBJ2-3
TGTGCCAGCAGTCAAGTGGAACAGCATGAAAAACTGTTTTTT	CASSQVEQHEKLFF	TRBV2	-	-	TRBJ1-4
TGTGCCAGCAGCGTTAGACAAAATGAAAAACTGTTTTTT	CASSVRQNEKLFF	TRBV27	-	-	TRBJ1-4
TGTGCCAGCAGCTTTATTACAGGGGCTAATGAAAAACTGTTTTTT	CASSFITGANEKLFF	TRBV5-6	-	TRBD1	TRBJ1-4
TGTGCCAGCTCACCCCTCGGAGGTTCCAATCAGCCCCAGCATTTT	CASSPLGGSNQPQHF	TRBV18	-	-	TRBJ1-5
TGTGCCAGCAGCCCGCCCACAGGGTCGACTGAAGCTTTCTTT	CASSPPTGSTEAFF	TRBV7-6	once	-	TRBJ1-1
TGTGCCAGCAGCTCCGGGACAGGGGGTCTCACAGATACGCAGTATTTT	CASSSGTGGLTDTQYF	TRBV28	-	TRBD1	TRBJ2-3
TGTGCCAGCAGTTACTCTCCAGGGATCGGTCAGCCCCAGCATTTT	CASSYSPGIGQPQHF	TRBV6-5	-	-	TRBJ1-5
TGTGCCAGCAGTCTTCAGGGGGGCTCCGGGGAGCTGTTTTTT	CASSLQGGSGELFF	TRBV6-5	-	-	TRBJ2-2
TGTGCCAGCAGCCGGACAGGGCTTAACGAGCAGTACTTC	CASSRTGLNEQYF	TRBV5-4	-	TRBD1	TRBJ2-7
TGTGCCAGCAGCTTAGGGGGATCAGGGATACGGAACTACGAGCAGTACTTC	CASSLGGSGIRNYEQYF	TRBV7-8	-	-	TRBJ2-7
TGTGCCAGCAGCTTAGCACGTGACAGGGGGATCACCTACGAGCAGTACTTC	CASSLARDRGITYEQYF	TRBV7-9	once	TRBD1	TRBJ2-7
TGTGCCAGCAGTTACCTACAGGGGAGCTGGAACACTGAAGCTTTCTTT	CASSYLQGSWNTEAFF	TRBV6-6	-	TRBD1	TRBJ1-1
TGTGCCAGCAGTTTATCCCACCTGGCAGGGGCAAACAATGAGCAGTTCTTC	CASSLSHLAGANNEQFF	TRBV28	-	-	TRBJ2-1
TGTGCCAGCCGTCCCTCCCCAGGACAGGGGGTAACCTACGAGCAGTACTTC	CASRPSPGQGVTYEQYF	TRBV28	once	TRBD1	TRBJ2-7
TGTGCCAGCAGCTCCGGGACAGTAAACGGCTACACCTTC	CASSSGTVNGYTF	TRBV7-8	once	TRBD1	TRBJ1-2
TGTGCCAGCAGCTTCCCGGGACAGGGATATGAAAACACCATATATTTT	CASSFPGQGYENTIYF	TRBV28	-	TRBD1	TRBJ1-3
TGCAGCGTCGGAACAGGGATGGGTCAGCCCCAGCATTTT	CSVGTGMGQPQHF	TRBV29-1	-	-	TRBJ1-5
TGTGCCAGCAGCGTAGGACAGGGCAAAACTAACTATGGCTACACCTTC	CASSVGQGKTNYGYTF	TRBV9	-	TRBD1	TRBJ1-2
TGTGCCAGCAGCGAACGGGACAGCTATGGCTACACCTTC	CASSERDSYGYTF	TRBV11-2	once	TRBD1	TRBJ1-2
TGTGCTAGCACTTCACTAGCGGGAGGGCCCGGGGAGCAGTTCTTC	CASTSLAGGPGEQFF	TRBV7-7	-	TRBD2	TRBJ2-1
TGTGCCAGCAGCTCCGGGACTGGGTACCAAGAGACCCAGTACTTC	CASSSGTGYQETQYF	TRBV11-2	-	-	TRBJ2-5
TGTGCCAGCAGTTTGGACAGGGGAAGGACTGAAGCTTTCTTT	CASSLDRGRTEAFF	TRBV28	once	TRBD1	TRBJ1-1
TGTGCCAGCAGCTTAGTAGTAGACGAGCAGTACTTC	CASSLVVDEQYF	TRBV7-2	-	-	TRBJ2-7
TGTGCCAGCAGCGCACAGGGGGGTCTCTATGGCTACACCTTC	CASSAQGGLYGYTF	TRBV21-1	-	-	TRBJ1-2
TGTGCCAGTAGTATTTTAAAGTCAGAAAACATTCAGTACTTC	CASSILKSENIQYF	TRBV19	few	-	TRBJ2-4
TGCGCCAGCAGCCATGTAGCGGGGGGGCGTGATTTCCGCACCGGGGAGCTGTTTTTT	CASSHVAGGRDFRTGELFF	TRBV4-3	-	TRBD2	TRBJ2-2
TGCGCCAGCAGCCAATTTGTAGGCGGGGCTACCTACGAGCAGTACTTC	CASSQFVGGATYEQYF	TRBV4-1	-	-	TRBJ2-7
TGTGCCAGCAGCGCTAGGACAGGGATGAACACTGAAGCTTTCTTT	CASSARTGMNTEAFF	TRBV11-2	-	TRBD1	TRBJ1-1
TGTGCCAGCAGTTCTTTCGGTTCCGCCTACGAGCAGTACTTC	CASSSFGSAYEQYF	TRBV6-5	-	-	TRBJ2-7
TGCGCCAGCAGCTTGGTCCCCGGGACAGGGAGTTACGAGCAGTACTTC	CASSLVPGTGSYEQYF	TRBV5-1	-	TRBD1	TRBJ2-7